One sample yielded the 13 T cell receptor beta chains listed below, sequenced in a study of blood T cell repertoires in COVID-19. TCRdb's table, derived via immunoSEQ multiplex PCR, lists solely in-frame clones and lacks some. The repertoire has 380,000 or so clones, about 89% of them found once; the top ten carry more than 1%. The sequencing input was peripheral blood. The receptors come from a man aged 40-50 years with acute or convalescent COVID-19.

V usage is TRBV4-2 and J usage is TRBJ1-2; possibly TRBD1 for D (5 bases). The length of the CDR3 is 16 residues. The germline V and J ends were trimmed by 0 bases and 11 bases, with 22 bases remaining between them. Germline assignment: CDR1 LGHNA and CDR2 YNFKEQ. In nucleotides, the CDR3 is TGTGCCAGCAGCCAAGATGGGGCAGGACCCCCCTATGATTACACCTTC. This codes for CASSQDGAGPPYDYTF.

This chain connects TRBV28 to TRBJ1-1, with D maybe TRBD1 (5 bases). Germline V gives CDR1 MDHEN, CDR2 SYDVKM. Trimming removed 1 base from V and 1 base from J, with 13 bases in between. This CDR3 comprises 16 residues. CDR3 sequence: CASSLFVGRANTEAFF. The CDR3 DNA reads TGTGCCAGCAGTTTATTTGTGGGCAGGGCGAACACTGAAGCTTTCTTT.

The rearrangement uses TRBV19 and TRBJ2-3, with TRBD1 matching over 10 bases. The CDR3 loop spans 14 amino acids. V lost 4 bases and J lost 4; bases outside the gene matches: 2. Looked up from germline, CDR1 is LNHDA and CDR2 is SQIVND (reference sequence). The CDR3 DNA sequence: TGTGCCAGTAGTAGGGGACAGGGGCCAGATACGCAGTATTTT. Its translation: CASSRGQGPDTQYF.

This clone was recorded once. The chain combines TRBV30 with TRBJ1-5; 9 bases line up with TRBD1. Germline V gene lookup returns CDR1 GTSNPN and CDR2 SVGIG (reference sequence). The CDR3 has 15 residues. V dropped 2 bases and J dropped 5; count of bases not matched to a gene: 7. The CDR3 nucleotides read TGTGCCTGGAGTCCGGGACAGGGTCATTATCAGCCCCAGCATTTT. Translated, it gives CAWSPGQGHYQPQHF.

The gene calls are TRBV7-9 and TRBJ1-2; TRBD1 matches at 7 bases. Trimming removed 1 base from V and 3 bases from J; junction bases left unmatched: 5. The CDR3 totals 15 residues. The germline CDR1 and CDR2 sequences are SEHNR and FQNEAQ (reference sequence). CDR3 nucleotides: TGTGCCAGCAGCTTAGGACAGGGCAGGGACTATGGCTACACCTTC. Its translation: CASSLGQGRDYGYTF. Together with reference TRBV7-9 and TRBJ1-2, the CDR3 gives the full variable domain: DTGVSQNPRHKITKRGQNVTFRCDPISEHNRLYWYRQTLGQGPEFLTYFQNEAQLEKSRLLSDRFSAERPKGSFSTLEIQRTEQGDSAMYLCASSLGQGRDYGYTFGSGTRLTVV.

Of note for this clone: At one end the junction does not follow the germline gene, possibly because of a read error. The gene calls are TRBV9 and TRBJ1-4; tentative D call: TRBD1 (6 bases). From germline, CDR1 is SGDLS and CDR2 YYNGEE. The CDR3 runs 11 residues. Here the CDR3 DNA reads TGTGCCAGCAGCGGACGGGGGGCGAGAACATTT. This sequence encodes CASSGRGARTF.

The V gene is TRBV24-1, the J gene TRBJ2-1; D uncertain. The CDR3 sequence is 15 residues long. Germline V gene lookup returns CDR1 KGHDR and CDR2 SFDVKD. V was clipped by 1 base and J by 0 bases, with 6 bases between them. This CDR3 is CATSDLSSSYNEQFF. The CDR3 coding sequence is TGTGCCACCAGTGATTTATCGAGCTCCTACAATGAGCAGTTCTTC.

The chain employs TRBV19 and TRBJ2-5, with TRBD2 identical over 8 bases. Trimming removed 5 bases from V and 4 bases from J; junction bases left unmatched: 6. Per the germline V gene, CDR1 is LNHDA and CDR2 is SQIVND (reference sequence). The CDR3 runs to 14 residues. CDR3 in DNA: TGTGCCAGTAGTCCCCGAGCGGGAGCAGAGACCCAGTACTTC. Translation: CASSPRAGAETQYF.

The chain employs TRBV9 and TRBJ2-1; 8 bases agree with TRBD1. Germline V gives CDR1 SGDLS, CDR2 YYNGEE. V lost 5 bases to trimming and J lost 10 bases; unmatched junction nucleotides: 5. The CDR3 contains 12 residues. DNA of the CDR3: TGTGCCAGCAGAGCCGGGACAGGCGAGCAGTTCTTC. The encoded protein is CASRAGTGEQFF.

V is TRBV5-4 and J is TRBJ1-2; the match to TRBD1 covers 8 bases. Trimming took 4 bases from V and 4 from J; bases not matched to a gene: 6. The germline V gene encodes CDR1 SGHNT and CDR2 YYREEE (reference sequence). The CDR3 is made up of 14 amino acids. The CDR3 here is CASSTEDRAYGYTF. The CDR3 nucleotides are TGTGCCAGCAGCACAGAGGACAGGGCCTATGGCTACACCTTC.

The J gene is TRBJ1-1, the V gene TRBV9, with D perhaps TRBD1 (5 bases). V was pared by 4 bases and J by 1 base, with 14 bases between. The CDR3 has 15 amino acids. Germline loops: CDR1 SGDLS, CDR2 YYNGEE. The CDR3 loop is CASSPQGFGNTEAFF. The CDR3 bases are TGTGCCAGCAGCCCTCAGGGATTTGGGAACACTGAAGCTTTCTTT.

This clone was seen a handful of times. Other DNA sequences in this specimen translate into the identical CDR3. The chain uses TRBV10-2 and TRBJ1-2; 8 nucleotides match TRBD1. Trimming took 0 bases from V and 2 from J; bases not matched to a gene: 2. This CDR3 has 15 amino acids. In germline, CDR1 is WSHSY, CDR2 SAAADI. The CDR3 region is CASSESRTGNYGYTF. DNA of the CDR3: TGCGCCAGCAGTGAGTCACGGACAGGGAACTATGGCTACACCTTC.

CDR3 DNA: TGCGCCAGCAGCTTGTATCCAGGGCCGTCCTATGGCTACACCTTC. It is translated as CASSLYPGPSYGYTF. This chain joins TRBV5-1 and TRBJ1-2, with D possibly matching TRBD1 (5 bases). Germline V CDR1 and CDR2: SGHRS, YFSETQ. The CDR3 contains 15 residues. V lost 1 base and J lost 4, with 14 bases in between. The full variable domain, with the rest looked up from reference TRBV5-1 and TRBJ1-2, is KAGVTQTPRYLIKTRGQQVTLSCSPISGHRSVSWYQQTPGQGLQFLFEYFSETQRNKGNFPGRFSGRQFSNSRSEMNVSTLELGDSALYLCASSLYPGPSYGYTFGSGTRLTVV.